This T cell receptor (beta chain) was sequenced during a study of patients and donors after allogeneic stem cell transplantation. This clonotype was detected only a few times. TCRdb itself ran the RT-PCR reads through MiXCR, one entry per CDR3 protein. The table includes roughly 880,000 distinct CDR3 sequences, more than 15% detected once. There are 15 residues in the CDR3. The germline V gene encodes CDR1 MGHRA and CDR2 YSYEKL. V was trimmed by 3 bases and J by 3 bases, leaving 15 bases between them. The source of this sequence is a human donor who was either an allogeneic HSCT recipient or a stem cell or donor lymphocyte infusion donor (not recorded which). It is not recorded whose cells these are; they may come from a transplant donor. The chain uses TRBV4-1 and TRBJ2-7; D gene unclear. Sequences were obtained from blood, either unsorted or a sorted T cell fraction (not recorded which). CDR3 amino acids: CASSHRSSTNYEQYF. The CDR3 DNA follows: TGCGCCAGCAGCCACCGCTCATCTACCAACTACGAGCAGTACTTC.